This TCR beta chain originates from a study of T cells in Graves' hyperthyroidism and ophthalmopathy. This clonotype was counted at least ten times. Amplification of TCR beta CDR3 regions used RNA as the template. TCR CDR3 regions were first amplified by RT-PCR with HTBI primers. TCRdb processed the multiplex PCR reads anew with MiXCR; each CDR3 protein has one entry. The profile covers over 400,000 distinct CDR3 sequences, with roughly 14% appearing a single time and 13% taken by the ten largest. Sequenced sample: blood. This clonotype originated in a man aged 18-30 years with Graves' ophthalmopathy.

DNA for the CDR3: TGTGCCAGCAGTTATGTCCGGGCAGATACGCAGTATTTT. Protein product: CASSYVRADTQYF. The chain carries TRBV6-2 or TRBV6-3 and TRBJ2-3, with D hard to call. This CDR3 is 13 amino acids long. Germline CDR1 and CDR2: MNHEY and SVGEGT. V was shortened by 3 bases and J by 4 bases, with 8 bases between the two germline ends.